Ten or more counts support the clone carrying this TCR beta chain. Its antigen is unidentified. Every one of the donors was a healthy Caucasian. Germline CDR1 reads LGHDT; CDR2 reads YNNKEL (reference sequence). V was clipped by 2 bases and J by 6 bases; unmatched bases: 2. This CDR3 is 15 amino acids long. The record originates from a study of identical twins. Regarding the study as a whole: Insertions ran lower in abundant cord blood beta clonotypes, though not in memory repertoires. The authors noted that invariant MAIT and iNKT cells could partly confound zero-insertion analyses.

After template switching added a universal primer site, the resulting cDNA carried unique molecular identifiers. From the 5' RACE reads, TCRdb called clonotypes with MiXCR, one entry per CDR3 protein. Of approximately 600,000 distinct CDR3 sequences listed, roughly 7.2% are singletons. Separately, the same data were catalogued under a study of yellow fever vaccine responses in identical twins.

Source material: PBMCs. V is TRBV3-1 and J is TRBJ2-2; 11 bases fit TRBD2. The origin of this receptor is a woman under 30 in good health. CDR3 coding DNA: TGTGCCAGCAGCCAAACTAGCGGGAGTCCCGGGGAGCTGTTTTTT. As protein: CASSQTSGSPGELFF.